Given below is one T cell receptor (beta chain) in context. The sample originates from a study of blood T cell repertoires in COVID-19. CDR1 and CDR2 from the germline V gene are LGHDT and YNNKEL (reference sequence). The CDR3 covers 15 residues. Trimming at V came to 4 bases and at J to 3 bases, leaving 5 bases not matched to a gene. Only in-frame clones appear in the TCRdb table, and some are missing; sequencing was by immunoSEQ multiplex PCR. This sample carries roughly 120,000 clones, 60% to 80% of them seen once, and the ten largest clones take 6%. This sequence was found in a man older than 75 with COVID-19, enrolled during active disease. V and J are TRBV3-1 (or the pseudogene TRBV3-2) and TRBJ1-2; TRBD1 agrees at 10 bases. The sample consisted of peripheral blood. The CDR3 nucleotides read TGTGCCAGCAGCCGGACCGGGACAGGGGACTATGGCTACACCTTC. This sequence encodes CASSRTGTGDYGYTF.